In this sample, the clone carrying this T cell receptor (beta chain) turned up a few times. The antigen is not known. Measured with immunoSEQ multiplex PCR; TCRdb has only the in-frame clones, and not every one. The sample carries about 42,000 clones, 80% to 90% recorded once. The CDR3 runs to 19 residues. V gave up 3 bases and J gave up 0 bases, with 18 bases separating them. Germline loops: CDR1 LGHNA, CDR2 YSLEER. The sample is drawn from a study of OX40 agonist ivuxolimab in advanced cancers. Notes on the study in general: CD4+ and CD8+ blood T cells expanded clonally by week 6 at 0.1 to 3.0 mg/kg. The study found that CD8+ T cells averaged more expanded clones than CD4+.

The origin of this receptor is an adult with an advanced solid tumor such as melanoma, head and neck, liver or kidney cancer. The chain links TRBV4-3 to TRBJ2-6, with D maybe TRBD2 (5 bases). This specimen consisted of CD4+ or CD8+ T cells sorted from blood, obtained in a trial of the OX40 agonist ivuxolimab. The CDR3 DNA reads as TGCGCCAGCAGCCAGGGCGGGTGGAGTGGCCTCTCTGGGGCCAACGTCCTGACTTTC. This translates into CASSQGGWSGLSGANVLTF.